Following are 10 T cell receptor beta chains from one sample sequenced in a study of prognosis after radiotherapy for stage I lung cancer. TCR beta CDR3 was amplified from genomic DNA by two-round multiplex PCR. First-round PCR used primers specific to each TRBV and TRBJ gene. MiXCR, run by TCRdb on the multiplex PCR reads, gives a single entry per CDR3 protein. Here the sample spans more than 15,000 distinct CDR3 sequences, 17% being singletons. The sample in question was PBMCs, obtained before or after stereotactic body radiation therapy (not recorded which). The receptors stem from a donor of 50 years or more with non-small cell lung cancer.

This clonotype was found many times. This rearrangement joins TRBV3-1 to TRBJ2-7, with a possible D match to TRBD2 (5 bases). Deletions cut 2 bases from V and 6 bases from J, with 8 bases between. The CDR3 consists of 12 residues. Germline lookup yields CDR1 LGHDT and CDR2 YNNKEL (reference sequence). Here the CDR3 reads CASSQWGAEQYV. The CDR3 DNA sequence: TGTGCCAGCAGCCAATGGGGAGCCGAGCAGTACGTC.

This chain uses TRBV3-1 with TRBJ2-3; 9 bases are shared with TRBD2. CDR1 and CDR2 (germline): LGHDT, YNNKEL (reference sequence). V shed 1 base, J shed 1 base, and the junction held 0 bases outside the gene matches. The CDR3 length is 15 residues. The CDR3 coding sequence is TGTGCCAGCAGCCAAGTAGCGGGGGGCACAGATACGCAGTATTTT. Its protein product is CASSQVAGGTDTQYF.

As to this clonotype: This CDR3 is missing its conserved last phenylalanine or tryptophan, likely due to a read error. V and J are TRBV28 and TRBJ2-5; 14 positions agree with TRBD2. Germline trimming cut 7 bases from V and 5 bases from J; bases unmatched to any gene: 9. The CDR3 is made up of 16 amino acids. Germline V gene data show CDR1 as MDHEN and CDR2 as SYDVKM. CDR3 sequence (DNA): TGTGCCAGCATTTCCCGACTAGCGGGAGGGCTTGAGACCCAGTACTTA. It translates to CASISRLAGGLETQYL.

This rearrangement joins TRBV5-1 to TRBJ2-2, with TRBD2 as a possible D gene (6 bases). The ends were cut back, 4 bases at V and 2 bases at J, with 15 bases in the middle. Per the germline V gene, CDR1 is SGHRS and CDR2 is YFSETQ. CDR3 size: 16 residues. CDR3 residues: CASSGMGLSNTGELFF. DNA of the CDR3: TGCGCCAGCAGCGGTATGGGACTCTCTAACACCGGGGAGCTGTTTTTT.

This clonotype was seen ten or more times. The chain combines TRBV5-8 with TRBJ2-1; 8 bases line up with TRBD1. Trimming took 0 bases from V and 8 from J; bases not matched to a gene: 13. Germline V gene sequence: CDR1 SGHTS, CDR2 YDEGEE. The CDR3 extends over 17 amino acids. DNA for the CDR3: TGTGCCAGCAGCTTGGCCAAAGGGGACAGGACCCAGGATGAGCAGTTCTTC. This encodes CASSLAKGDRTQDEQFF.

This clonotype has at least ten counts. The chain recombines TRBV6-1 with TRBJ1-4; 8 bases match TRBD1. The germline V gene has CDR1 MNHNS and CDR2 SASEGT. There are 14 residues in the CDR3. V dropped 3 bases and J dropped 6; count of bases not matched to a gene: 3. The CDR3 region has the DNA TGTGCCAGCAGTGATGCGGACAGGGATGAAAAACTGTTTTTT. It codes for CASSDADRDEKLFF.

This clonotype was observed a handful of times. J is TRBJ2-2 and V is TRBV29-1; D is perhaps TRBD2 (6 bases). The ends were cut back, 5 bases at V and 4 bases at J, with 14 bases in the middle. The CDR3 has 14 residues. From germline, CDR1 is SQVTM and CDR2 ANQGSEA. The CDR3 loop reads CSVNELAGTGELFF. DNA of the CDR3: TGCAGCGTTAACGAACTAGCCGGCACCGGGGAGCTGTTTTTT.

V gene TRBV5-6 combines with J gene TRBJ2-5; D remains ambiguous. This CDR3 region has 13 residues. CDR1 and CDR2 from the germline V gene are SGHDT and YYEEEE. Trimming pared 4 bases from V and 2 bases from J, leaving 9 bases between. CDR3 residues: CASSETMQETQYF. The CDR3 DNA follows: TGTGCCAGCAGCGAGACCATGCAAGAGACCCAGTACTTC.

With respect to this clonotype: A single base is all that separates this from a far larger clone, so a read error is likely. The J gene is TRBJ1-6, the V gene TRBV12-3 or TRBV12-4; 11 bases line up with TRBD1. The CDR3 consists of 15 residues. CDR3 coding DNA: TGTGCCGGCAGTGCGGACAGGGGGCTAAGTTCACCCCTCCACTTT. It specifies CAGSADRGLSSPLHF.

The J gene is TRBJ1-2, the V gene TRBV20-1; tentative D call: TRBD1 (6 bases). CDR1 and CDR2 (germline): DFQATT, SNEGSKA (reference sequence). CDR3 size: 13 residues. V lost 6 bases, J lost 6 bases, and 17 bases lay in between. In DNA form, the CDR3 reads TGCAGTGCGCTAACTACAGGGATGGATGGCTACACCTTC. The encoded protein is CSALTTGMDGYTF.